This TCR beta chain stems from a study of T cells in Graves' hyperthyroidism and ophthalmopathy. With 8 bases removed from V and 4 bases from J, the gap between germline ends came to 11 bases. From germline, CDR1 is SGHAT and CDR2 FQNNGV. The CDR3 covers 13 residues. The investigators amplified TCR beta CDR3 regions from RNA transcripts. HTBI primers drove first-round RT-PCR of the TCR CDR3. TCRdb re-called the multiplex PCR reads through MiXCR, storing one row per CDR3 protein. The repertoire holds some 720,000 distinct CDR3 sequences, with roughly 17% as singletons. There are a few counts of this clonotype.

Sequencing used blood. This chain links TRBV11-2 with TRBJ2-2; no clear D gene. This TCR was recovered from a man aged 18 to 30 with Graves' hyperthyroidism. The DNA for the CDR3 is TGTGCCAGCGGGCAGCTCCGCACCGGGGAGCTGTTTTTT. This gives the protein CASGQLRTGELFF. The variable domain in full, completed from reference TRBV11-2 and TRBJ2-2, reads EAGVAQSPRYKIIEKRQSVAFWCNPISGHATLYWYQQILGQGPKLLIQFQNNGVVDDSQLPKDRFSAERLKGVDSTLKIQPAKLEDSAVYLCASGQLRTGELFFGEGSRLTVL.